One and the same sample provided the 8 T cell receptor beta chains below, sequenced in a study of CD4 T cells in relation to SARS-CoV-2 and coronaviruses. This table comes from immunoSEQ multiplex PCR, and its TCRdb copy is limited to in-frame clones, with some not included. The sample holds about 38,000 clones; around four fifths are singletons and the top ten take roughly 21%. For these TCRs, the target antigens are not known. Sequenced input: memory CD4+ T cells from PBMCs, cultured in vitro. These receptors all come from an adult with COVID-19.

The rearrangement joins TRBV19 to TRBJ1-5; D uncertain. Between the trimmed V and J ends, which lost 1 base and 7 bases, there was a span of 17 bases. The CDR3 runs 16 residues. Germline values: CDR1 LNHDA, CDR2 SQIVND (reference sequence). The CDR3 DNA sequence: TGTGCCAGTAGTATAGTTCCTCTTCCTAGCTTCCAGCCCCAGCATTTT. Protein product: CASSIVPLPSFQPQHF.

J is TRBJ2-5 and V is TRBV25-1; TRBD2 matches at 7 bases. The CDR3 extends over 15 amino acids. With 6 bases clipped from V and 5 bases from J, the junction kept 12 bases outside the gene matches. The V gene's germline CDR1 is MGHDK and CDR2 SYGVNS. The DNA for the CDR3 is TGTGCCAGCAGAAGCTGGGCGGGAGCGGAGGAGACCCAGTACTTC. Its protein product is CASRSWAGAEETQYF.

This clone was counted a few times. V and J are TRBV2 and TRBJ1-2; D is uncertain. Germline loops: CDR1 SNHLY, CDR2 FYNNEI. The ends were cut back, 6 bases at V and 8 bases at J, with 16 bases in the middle. This CDR3 spans 13 amino acids. The CDR3 nucleotides read TGTGCCAGCAGGGACGGGTTGAAGAGCGGCTACACCTTC. This sequence encodes CASRDGLKSGYTF.

The chain has TRBV16 and TRBJ2-1; TRBD2 matches 12 bases. V gave up 7 bases and J gave up 5 bases; unmatched junction bases: 21. CDR1 KGHSY and CDR2 FQNENV come from the germline V gene. The CDR3 has 20 residues. CDR3 nucleotides: TGTGCCAGCACTTCGGGACGGTCGACTAGCGGGAGCTGGGGGGACAATGAGCAGTTCTTC. As protein: CASTSGRSTSGSWGDNEQFF. Full variable domain (rest looked up from reference TRBV16 and TRBJ2-1): GEEVAQTPKHLVRGEGQKAKLYCAPIKGHSYVFWYQQVLKNEFKFLISFQNENVFDETGMPKERFSAKCLPNSPCSLEIQATKLEDSAVYFCASTSGRSTSGSWGDNEQFFGPGTRLTVL.

This clone was detected only once. The chain couples TRBV5-5 to TRBJ1-4; possible D gene TRBD1, 5 bases. The CDR3 is 15 residues long. V lost 0 bases to trimming and J lost 1 base, with 7 bases between them. From germline, CDR1 is SGHKS and CDR2 YYEKEE (reference sequence). Here the CDR3 DNA reads TGTGCCAGCAGCTTGGAGGGGCGAACTAATGAAAAACTGTTTTTT. Residues: CASSLEGRTNEKLFF. Full variable domain (outside the CDR3, taken from reference TRBV5-5 and TRBJ1-4): DAGVTQSPTHLIKTRGQQVTLRCSPISGHKSVSWYQQVLGQGPQFIFQYYEKEERGRGNFPDRFSARQFPNYSSELNVNALLLGDSALYLCASSLEGRTNEKLFFGSGTQLSVL.

The chain links TRBV19 to TRBJ2-7, with TRBD2 as a possible D gene (6 bases). This CDR3 region has 15 residues. Per the germline V gene, CDR1 is LNHDA and CDR2 is SQIVND (reference sequence). Trimming pared 10 bases from V and 3 bases from J, leaving 22 bases between. The CDR3 region is CATRSGLTSYYEQYF. Written as DNA, the CDR3 is TGTGCCACACGCTCGGGACTGACGAGCTACTACGAGCAGTACTTC.

V gene TRBV27 combines with J gene TRBJ2-7, with 7 bases that match TRBD1. Germline CDR1 and CDR2: MNHEY and SMNVEV (reference sequence). The V gene end was trimmed by 8 bases and the J gene end by 6 bases; junction bases not matched to a gene: 10. The CDR3 runs to 13 residues. CDR3 loop: CASRDRQLPEQYF. The CDR3 DNA reads TGTGCCAGCCGGGACAGACAATTACCCGAGCAGTACTTC.

CDR3 protein: CASSSGLAGYTELFF. The DNA of the CDR3 is TGTGCCAGCAGTTCGGGACTAGCGGGATACACCGAGCTGTTTTTT. This sequence joins TRBV6-2 or TRBV6-3 and TRBJ2-2, with 13 bases matching TRBD2. The ends lost 4 bases at V and 11 bases at J; junction bases unmatched: 7. This CDR3 is built from 15 residues. Germline lookup yields CDR1 MNHEY and CDR2 SVGEGT.